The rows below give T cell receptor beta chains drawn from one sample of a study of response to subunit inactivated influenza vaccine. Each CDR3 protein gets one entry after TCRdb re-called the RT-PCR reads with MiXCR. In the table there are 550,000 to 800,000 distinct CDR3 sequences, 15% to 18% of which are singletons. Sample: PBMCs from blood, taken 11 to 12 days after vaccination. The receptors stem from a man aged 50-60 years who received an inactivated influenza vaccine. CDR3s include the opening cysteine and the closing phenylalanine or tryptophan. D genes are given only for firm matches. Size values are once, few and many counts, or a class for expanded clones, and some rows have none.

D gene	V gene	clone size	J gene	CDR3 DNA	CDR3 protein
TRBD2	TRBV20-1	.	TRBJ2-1	TGCAGTGCTAGGGTATTGGCTAGCGGGAGGTACTACAATGAGCAGTTCTTC	CSARVLASGRYYNEQFF
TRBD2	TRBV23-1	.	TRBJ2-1	TGCGCCAGCAGTCTAAGTGGGAGGGCCCCCTACAATGAGCAGTTCTTC	CASSLSGRAPYNEQFF
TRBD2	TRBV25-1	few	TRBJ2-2	TGTGCCAGCAGTGAACTCCGGCTAGCGGGGGATACGAACACCGGGGAGCTGTTTTTT	CASSELRLAGDTNTGELFF
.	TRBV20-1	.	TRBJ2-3	TGCAGTGCTAGTCCGGTAAACACAGATACGCAGTATTTT	CSASPVNTDTQYF
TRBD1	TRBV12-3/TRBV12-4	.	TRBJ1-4	TGTGCCAGCAGGGCGTCAACAGGGGGAGTTGCAACTAATGAAAAACTGTTTTTT	CASRASTGGVATNEKLFF
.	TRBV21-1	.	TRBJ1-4	TGTGCCAGCAGCAAAGCGTGGGGACAGGGAGGTGGTCCTAATGAAAAACTGTTTTTT	CASSKAWGQGGGPNEKLFF
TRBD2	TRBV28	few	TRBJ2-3	TGTGCCAGCAGTGCACTAGCGGCAGATACGCAGTATTTT	CASSALAADTQYF
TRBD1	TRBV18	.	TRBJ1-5	TGTGCCAGCTCACCGGACAGGGTTAGCAATCAGCCCCAGCATTTT	CASSPDRVSNQPQHF
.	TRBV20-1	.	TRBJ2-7	TGCAGTGCTAAACCCCCCCAGGGGCTATCCTACGAGCAGTACTTC	CSAKPPQGLSYEQYF
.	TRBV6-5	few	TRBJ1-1	TGTGCCAGCAGTTACGGGAGGGGCAAGACTGAAGCTTTCTTT	CASSYGRGKTEAFF
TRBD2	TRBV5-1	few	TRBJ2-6	TGCGCCAGCTCCAGGGACTACCAAAAAAGCTCTGGGGCCAACGTCCTGACTTTC	CASSRDYQKSSGANVLTF
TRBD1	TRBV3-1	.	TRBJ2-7	TGTGCCAGCGAGGGGGCTTCCTACGAGCAGTACTTC	CASEGASYEQYF
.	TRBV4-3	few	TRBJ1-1	TGCGCCAGCAGCCAAGGACCGTTGGGAAGTACTGAAGCTTTCTTT	CASSQGPLGSTEAFF
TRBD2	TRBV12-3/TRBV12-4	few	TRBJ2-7	TGTGCCAGCAGTCAAGTTAGCGGGGGGGCCTTTTCCGAGCAGTACTTC	CASSQVSGGAFSEQYF
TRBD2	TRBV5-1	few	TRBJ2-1	TGCGCCAGCAGCCTACTTAGCGGGACATACAATGAGCAGTTCTTC	CASSLLSGTYNEQFF
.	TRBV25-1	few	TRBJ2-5	TGTGCCAGCAGTGAGGGGGGACAAGAGACCCAGTACTTC	CASSEGGQETQYF
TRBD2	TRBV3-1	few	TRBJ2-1	TGTGCCAGCAGCCCCGGGACTAGCGAGGACAATGAGCAGTTCTTC	CASSPGTSEDNEQFF
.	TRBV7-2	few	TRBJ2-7	TGTGCCAGCAGCCCAAGGACCGTCGCCCGACTATACGAGCAGTACTTC	CASSPRTVARLYEQYF
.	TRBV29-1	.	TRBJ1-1	TGCAGCGTTGAAACGGTCCTGAACACTGAAGCTTTCTTT	CSVETVLNTEAFF
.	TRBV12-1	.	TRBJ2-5	TGTGCCAGCAGCTTAGGGGCGGATGAGACCCAGTACTTC	CASSLGADETQYF
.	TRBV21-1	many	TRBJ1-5	TGTGCCAGCAGCAAGGAGTATCAGGGAATTCCTCAGCCCCAGCATTTT	CASSKEYQGIPQPQHF
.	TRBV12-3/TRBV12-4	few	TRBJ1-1	TGTGCCAGCAGTTCGACAGCCCTTATGAACACTGAAGCTTTCTTT	CASSSTALMNTEAFF
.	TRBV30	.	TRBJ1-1	TGTGCCTGGAGTGTGGAGATGAACACTGAAGCTTTCTTT	CAWSVEMNTEAFF
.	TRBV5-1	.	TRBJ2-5	TGCGCCAGCAGCCCCTACAAAGACGGGGGGACCCAGTACTTC	CASSPYKDGGTQYF
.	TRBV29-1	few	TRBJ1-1	TGCAGCGTTGAAGTCCCAGGGACTACCGGGGGCACTGAAGCTTTCTTT	CSVEVPGTTGGTEAFF
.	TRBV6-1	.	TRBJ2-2	TGTGCCAGCAGAGGCCTCAAGAACACCGGGGAGCTGTTTTTT	CASRGLKNTGELFF
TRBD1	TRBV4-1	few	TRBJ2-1	TGCGCCAGCAGCCAACCGGACAGGCGAAGCTCCTACAATGAGCAGTTCTTC	CASSQPDRRSSYNEQFF
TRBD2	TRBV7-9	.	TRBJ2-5	TGTGCCAGCAGCTTAGACCTGGCGGGGGCCCAGTACTTC	CASSLDLAGAQYF
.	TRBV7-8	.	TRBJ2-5	TGTGCCAGCAGCTTAGCACGGCGGATGGGAGAGACCCAGTACTTC	CASSLARRMGETQYF
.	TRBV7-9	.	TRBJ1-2	TGTGCCAGCAGCTATTCCGGAGGGGGATACTATGGCTACACCTTC	CASSYSGGGYYGYTF
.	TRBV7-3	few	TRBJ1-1	TGTGCCAGCAGCTTCGGCCCTGGGGACACTGAAGCTTTCTTT	CASSFGPGDTEAFF
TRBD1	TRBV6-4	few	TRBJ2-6	TGTGCCAGCAGTGGGACAGGGGACTCTGGGGCCAACGTCCTGACTTTC	CASSGTGDSGANVLTF
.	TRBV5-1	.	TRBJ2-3	TGCGCCAGCAGCCCCATGACGGGGCGGACAGATACGCAGTATTTT	CASSPMTGRTDTQYF
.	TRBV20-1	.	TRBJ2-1	TGCAGTGCTAGAGACTTTCGGGGGCCGAGATACAATGAGCAGTTCTTC	CSARDFRGPRYNEQFF
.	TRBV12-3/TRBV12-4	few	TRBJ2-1	TGTGCCAGCAGTTTTACCTACCAGGGGGGCAATGAGCAGTTCTTC	CASSFTYQGGNEQFF
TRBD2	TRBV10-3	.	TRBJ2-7	TGTGCCATCAGTGAGCTTGGCGGGGGGTACGAGCAGTACTTC	CAISELGGGYEQYF
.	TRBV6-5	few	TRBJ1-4	TGTGCCAGCAGTTACTCTGGAGGTCTCGGTGAAAAACTGTTTTTT	CASSYSGGLGEKLFF
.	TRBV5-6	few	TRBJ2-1	TGTGCCAGCAGCCTACCCGGTGCGGGCCACAATGAGCAGTTCTTC	CASSLPGAGHNEQFF
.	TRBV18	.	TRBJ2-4	TGTGCCAGCTCACCTACTAGGGGAGACAACATTCAGTACTTC	CASSPTRGDNIQYF
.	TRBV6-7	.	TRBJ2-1	TGTGCCAGCAGTTACGTGGGAGCCTACAATGAGCAGTTCTTC	CASSYVGAYNEQFF
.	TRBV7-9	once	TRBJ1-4	TGTGCCAGCAGCTTAGTGGGTGTAAAACTGTTTTTT	CASSLVGVKLFF
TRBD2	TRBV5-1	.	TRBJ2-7	TGCGCCAGCAGCGGGGGACTAGCGGGAGGGACCTACGAGCAGTACTTC	CASSGGLAGGTYEQYF
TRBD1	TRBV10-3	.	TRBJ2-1	TGTGCCATCAGCTGGACAGGGGTTGGCGTGCAGTTCTTC	CAISWTGVGVQFF
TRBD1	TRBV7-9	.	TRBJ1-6	TGTGCCAGCAGCTCTTCCGGGACAGCGAATTCACCCCTCCACTTT	CASSSSGTANSPLHF
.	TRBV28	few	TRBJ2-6	TGTGCCAGCAGGCGGGGATACTCTGGGGCCAACGTCCTGACTTTC	CASRRGYSGANVLTF
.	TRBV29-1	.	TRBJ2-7	TGCAGCGTTGGAAGGGGGGCGGGCGAGCAGTACTTC	CSVGRGAGEQYF
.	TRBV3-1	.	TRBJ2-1	TGTGCCAGCAGCCAACGGGGAAGTGAGCAGTTCTTC	CASSQRGSEQFF
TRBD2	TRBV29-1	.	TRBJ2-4	TGCAGCGTTGCTGGACTAGCGGGAATTCGGGACATTCAGTACTTC	CSVAGLAGIRDIQYF
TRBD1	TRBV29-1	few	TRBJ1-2	TGCAGCGTTGGACCGGGACAGGGATGGGATGGCTACACCTTC	CSVGPGQGWDGYTF
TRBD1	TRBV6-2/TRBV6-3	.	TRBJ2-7	TGTGCCAGCAACACTGGACAGGGGAACGAGCAGTACTTC	CASNTGQGNEQYF
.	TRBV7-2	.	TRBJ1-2	TGTGCCAGCAGCTTAGTCGGGGGGGGAAATGGCTACACCTTC	CASSLVGGGNGYTF
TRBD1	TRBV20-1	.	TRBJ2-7	TGCAGTGCCACACCGTCGACAGGGGCCTCAGGCGAGCAGTACTTC	CSATPSTGASGEQYF
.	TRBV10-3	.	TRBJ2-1	TGTGCCACCCGGGACATAGCGAATGAGCAGTTCTTC	CATRDIANEQFF